This T cell receptor (beta chain) was recovered during a study of metastatic and nonmetastatic thyroid tumors. Per the original data handling: Built for papillary thyroid cancer, a distant-metastasis classifier drew on CDR3 differences across clinicopathological groups. TCRdb called clones again from the PCR reads with MiXCR. The V and J calls and clone size come from TCRdb's table, not from the authors' own analysis. Of about 30,000 clones in the sample, under 4.5% were seen once. Whole-study results and caveats: Malignant thyroid tumors reportedly had TCR beta diversity that was significantly higher than in benign nodules, in blood and tumor.

This clone has at least ten counts. The target antigen is unknown. Trimming pared 11 bases from V and 1 base from J, leaving 17 bases between. The germline V gene has CDR1 SEHNR and CDR2 FQNEAQ (reference sequence). The CDR3 is 14 residues long. None of the patients had undergone any treatment ahead of thyroid surgery. V gene TRBV7-9 combines with J gene TRBJ1-1; D is possibly TRBD1 (6 bases). The TCR originated in a female donor with papillary thyroid cancer or a benign thyroid nodule (not recorded which). Some clones in this sample may be carry-over from other donors' samples. Sequencing used blood. The CDR3 loop is CACFQGRGNTEAFF. CDR3 nucleotide sequence: TGTGCCTGCTTTCAGGGGAGGGGGAACACTGAAGCTTTCTTT.